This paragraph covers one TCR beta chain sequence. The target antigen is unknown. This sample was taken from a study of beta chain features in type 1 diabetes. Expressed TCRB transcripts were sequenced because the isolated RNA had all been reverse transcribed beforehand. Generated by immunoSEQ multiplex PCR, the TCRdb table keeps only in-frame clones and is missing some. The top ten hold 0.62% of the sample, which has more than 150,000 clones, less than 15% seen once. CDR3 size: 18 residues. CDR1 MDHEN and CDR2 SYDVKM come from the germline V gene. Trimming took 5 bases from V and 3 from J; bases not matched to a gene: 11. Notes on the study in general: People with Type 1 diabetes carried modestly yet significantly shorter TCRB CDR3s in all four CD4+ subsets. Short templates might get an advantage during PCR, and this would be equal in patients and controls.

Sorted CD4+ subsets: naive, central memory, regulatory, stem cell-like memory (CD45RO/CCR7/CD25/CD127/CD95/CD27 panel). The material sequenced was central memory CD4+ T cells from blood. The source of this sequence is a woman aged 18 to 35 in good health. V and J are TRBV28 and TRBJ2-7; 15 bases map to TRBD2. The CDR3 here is CASSNRGLAGGGFYEQYF. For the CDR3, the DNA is TGTGCCAGCAGTAACCGAGGACTAGCGGGAGGGGGTTTCTACGAGCAGTACTTC.